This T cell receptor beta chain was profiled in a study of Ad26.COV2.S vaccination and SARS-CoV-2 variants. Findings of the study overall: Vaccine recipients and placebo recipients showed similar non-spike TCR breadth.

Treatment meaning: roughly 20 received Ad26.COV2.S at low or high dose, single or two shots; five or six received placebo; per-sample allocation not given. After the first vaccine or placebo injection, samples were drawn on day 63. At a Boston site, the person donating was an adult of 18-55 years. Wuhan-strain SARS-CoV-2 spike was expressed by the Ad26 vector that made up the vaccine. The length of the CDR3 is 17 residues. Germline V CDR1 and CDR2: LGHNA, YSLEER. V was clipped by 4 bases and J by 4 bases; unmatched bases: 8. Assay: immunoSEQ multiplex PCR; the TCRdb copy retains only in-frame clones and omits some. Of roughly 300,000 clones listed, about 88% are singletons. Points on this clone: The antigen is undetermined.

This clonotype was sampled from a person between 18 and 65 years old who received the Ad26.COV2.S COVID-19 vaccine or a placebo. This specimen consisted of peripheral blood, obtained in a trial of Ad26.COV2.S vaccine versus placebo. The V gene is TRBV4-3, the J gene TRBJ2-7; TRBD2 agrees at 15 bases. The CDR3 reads CASSPGLAGGVKYEQYF. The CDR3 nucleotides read TGCGCCAGCAGCCCGGGACTAGCGGGAGGTGTAAAGTACGAGCAGTACTTC.